A selection of T cell receptor beta chains follows, all from one sample in a study of OX40 agonist ivuxolimab in advanced cancers. Using immunoSEQ multiplex PCR, the repertoire was profiled, and TCRdb retains in-frame clones only, with some absent. The table includes over 55,000 clones, 75% to 85% detected once. The material was CD4+ or CD8+ T cells sorted from blood, obtained in a trial of the OX40 agonist ivuxolimab. These receptors were obtained from an adult with an advanced solid tumor such as melanoma, head and neck, liver or kidney cancer. The CDR3 runs from the conserved cysteine through the conserved F or W. A D gene is named only where the DNA matches it firmly. Expanded clones get a size class; other rows say once, few or many, or leave the size out.

clone size	J gene	D gene	V gene	CDR3 DNA	CDR3 protein
NA	TRBJ1-1	NA	TRBV18	TGTGCCAGCTCACCATCCAGAACCATGAACACTGAAGCTTTCTTT	CASSPSRTMNTEAFF
NA	TRBJ2-7	NA	TRBV27	TGTGCCAGCAGTTTCGGCAGGGACTACGAGCAGTACTTC	CASSFGRDYEQYF
few	TRBJ2-7	NA	TRBV6-5	TGTGCCAGCACGACACGGCGGGGTAGCTCCTACGAGCAGTACTTC	CASTTRRGSSYEQYF
NA	TRBJ2-1	TRBD2	TRBV7-2	TGTGCCAGCAGCTTACGGTCGGGGGGGGCTACTGACGAGCAGTTCTTC	CASSLRSGGATDEQFF
once	TRBJ1-5	NA	TRBV28	TGTGCCAGCAGTTTATTGGCAGGGGGCAATCAGCCCCAGCATTTT	CASSLLAGGNQPQHF
few	TRBJ2-7	TRBD1	TRBV5-5	TGTGCCAGCAGCCCAAAGACGCGACAGGGCCTCCCCTACGAGCAGTACTTC	CASSPKTRQGLPYEQYF
medium-sized	TRBJ1-2	NA	TRBV19	TGTGCCAGTAGTATTGGGGGTGTTCGGGGCTACACCTTC	CASSIGGVRGYTF
NA	TRBJ1-3	NA	TRBV19	TGTGCCAGTAGTATCGGGGGGCCGGTCTCTGGAAACACCATATATTTT	CASSIGGPVSGNTIYF
once	TRBJ2-5	TRBD1	TRBV15	TGTGCCACCAGCAGAGATCGAGGAGGCAGGGGGGAGACCCAGTACTTC	CATSRDRGGRGETQYF
NA	TRBJ2-5	TRBD2	TRBV7-9	TGTGCCAGCAGCTTTTTCCGAACTAGCGGGGGGACTAAAGAGACCCAGTACTTC	CASSFFRTSGGTKETQYF
NA	TRBJ2-3	NA	TRBV30	TGTGCCTGGAGTGTGGGGGCCAATGGACAGAGCACAGATACGCAGTATTTT	CAWSVGANGQSTDTQYF
NA	TRBJ1-1	NA	TRBV19	TGTGCCACCGGTCAGATGAACACTGAAGCTTTCTTT	CATGQMNTEAFF
NA	TRBJ2-1	TRBD2	TRBV7-2	TGTGCCAGCAGCCCCGAGCCCTGGACTAGCGGGAGCTACAATGAGCAGTTCTTC	CASSPEPWTSGSYNEQFF
NA	TRBJ1-2	NA	TRBV4-1	TGCGCCAGCAGCCACCTAATCCCTTTCGGGACAAGGGATAACTATGGCTACACCTTC	CASSHLIPFGTRDNYGYTF
NA	TRBJ1-3	TRBD1	TRBV28	TGTGCCAGCAGTTTCAGGGGGTCTGGAAACACCATATATTTT	CASSFRGSGNTIYF
NA	TRBJ1-6	NA	TRBV7-3	TGTGCCAGCAGCGCGCGGCCTCTTGGCGGATCACCCCTCCACTTT	CASSARPLGGSPLHF
NA	TRBJ2-7	NA	TRBV5-6	TGTGCCAGCAGCTTGGTTTTTATAGCGGAGCAGTACTTC	CASSLVFIAEQYF
few	TRBJ1-5	NA	TRBV28	TGTGCCAGCAGCCCACCGGGTTTCAATCAGCCCCAGCATTTT	CASSPPGFNQPQHF
NA	TRBJ2-5	NA	TRBV7-9	TGTGCCAGCAGCTTACAGCGGCAACAAGAGACCCAGTACTTC	CASSLQRQQETQYF
NA	TRBJ2-7	NA	TRBV7-2	TGTGCCAGCAGCTTAGGACAGGTAACCTCCTACGAGCAGTACTTC	CASSLGQVTSYEQYF
few	TRBJ1-5	TRBD1	TRBV28	TGTGCCAGCCGCAGGGGCAGGGGGTCCAATCAGCCCCAGCATTTT	CASRRGRGSNQPQHF
NA	TRBJ2-3	NA	TRBV2	TGTGCCAGCAGTGACTCGGGGGTAGTAGGAGATACGCAGTATTTT	CASSDSGVVGDTQYF
NA	TRBJ2-6	NA	TRBV25-1	TGTGCCAGATATATGGACAAGGGAAATACCTCTGGGGCCAACGTCCTGACTTTC	CARYMDKGNTSGANVLTF
NA	TRBJ1-1	NA	TRBV7-9	TGTGCCAGCAGCGACATAGGGGGTGTGAACACTGAAGCTTTCTTT	CASSDIGGVNTEAFF